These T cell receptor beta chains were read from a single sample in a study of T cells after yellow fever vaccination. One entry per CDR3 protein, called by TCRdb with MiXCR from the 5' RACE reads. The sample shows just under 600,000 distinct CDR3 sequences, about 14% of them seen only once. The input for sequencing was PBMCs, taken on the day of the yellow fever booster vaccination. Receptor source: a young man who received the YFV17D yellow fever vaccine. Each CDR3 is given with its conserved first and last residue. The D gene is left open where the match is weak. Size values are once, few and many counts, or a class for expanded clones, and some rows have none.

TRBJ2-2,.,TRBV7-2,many,CASSLTTGELFF
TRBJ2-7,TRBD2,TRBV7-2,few,CASSLTSSGGLYEQYF
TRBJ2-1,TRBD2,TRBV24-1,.,CATSDMRGGDYNEQFF
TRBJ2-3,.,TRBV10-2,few,CASSGRFGTDTQYF
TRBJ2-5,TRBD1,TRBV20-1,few,CSAKTGRETQYF
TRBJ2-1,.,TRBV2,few,CASSEMQGSSYNEQFF
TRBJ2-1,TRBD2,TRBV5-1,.,CASSLNLAGGEQFF
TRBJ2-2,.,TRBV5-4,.,CASSLKSANTGELFF
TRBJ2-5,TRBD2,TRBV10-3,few,CAITSGRETQYF
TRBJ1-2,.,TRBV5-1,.,CASSFDSPPNYGYTF
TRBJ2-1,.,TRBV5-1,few,CASSLQSTTISYNEQFF
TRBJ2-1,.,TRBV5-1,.,CASSLTGRGVNEQFF
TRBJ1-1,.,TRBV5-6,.,CASSSLQENTEAFF
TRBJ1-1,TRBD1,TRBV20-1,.,CSAPDRVDTEAFF
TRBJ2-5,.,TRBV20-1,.,CSARGGDETPYF
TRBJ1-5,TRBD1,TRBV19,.,CASGGTGNQPQHF
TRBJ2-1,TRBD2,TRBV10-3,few,CAISSGTSEINEQFF
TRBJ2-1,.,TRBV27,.,CASRVSVQRVSYNEQFF
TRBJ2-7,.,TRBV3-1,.,CASSPRQEKPHEQYF
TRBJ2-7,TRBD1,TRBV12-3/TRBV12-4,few,CASSLDGQVRNEQYF
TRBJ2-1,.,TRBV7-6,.,CASSSGHTSYNEQFF
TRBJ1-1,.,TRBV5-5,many,CASSLMGLNTEAFF
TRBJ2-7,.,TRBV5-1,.,CASSLVPQSSYEQYF
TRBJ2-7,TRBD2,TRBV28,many,CASSIAGYYEQYF
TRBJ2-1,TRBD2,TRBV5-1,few,CASSLPLAANEQFF
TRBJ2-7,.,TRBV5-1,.,CASRTSRGYEQYF
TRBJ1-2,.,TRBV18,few,CASSPRADSQNYGYTF
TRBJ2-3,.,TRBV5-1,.,CASSSIADTQYF
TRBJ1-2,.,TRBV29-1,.,CSVDEYRGNYGYTF
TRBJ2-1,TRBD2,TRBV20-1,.,CSAKGLAGGGYNEQFF
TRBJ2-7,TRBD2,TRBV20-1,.,CSATLAGGSYEQYF
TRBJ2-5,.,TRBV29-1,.,CSVGGVETQYF
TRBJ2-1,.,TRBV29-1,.,CSVDSPLSYNEQFF
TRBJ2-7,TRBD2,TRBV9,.,CASSAELSSGPYEQYF
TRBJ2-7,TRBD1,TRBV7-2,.,CASSPRTGGAYEQYF
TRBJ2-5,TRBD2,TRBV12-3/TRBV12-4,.,CASSPLPPGGQETQYF
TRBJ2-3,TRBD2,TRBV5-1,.,CASSSVPSGSSDTQYF
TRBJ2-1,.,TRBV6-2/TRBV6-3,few,CASRPRWNEQFF
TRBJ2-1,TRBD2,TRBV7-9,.,CATPGASGRLEFF
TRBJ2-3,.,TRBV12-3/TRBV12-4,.,CASGGGTADTQYF
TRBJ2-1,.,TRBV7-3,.,CASSSAGHNNEQFF
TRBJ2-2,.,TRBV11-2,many,CASSLELANTGELFF
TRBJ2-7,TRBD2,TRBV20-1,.,CSASGLASMYEQYF
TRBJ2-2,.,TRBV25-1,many,CASSVSNTGELFF
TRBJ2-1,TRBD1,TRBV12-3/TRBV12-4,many,CASSNRQGIMGNEQFF
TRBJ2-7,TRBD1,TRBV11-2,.,CASSPIKYRGSYEQYF
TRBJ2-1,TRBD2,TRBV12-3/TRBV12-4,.,CTSSYRRLAAQFF
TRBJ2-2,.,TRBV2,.,CASSEEGSTGELFF
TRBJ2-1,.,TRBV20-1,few,CSARGWESWNEQFF
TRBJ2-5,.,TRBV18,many,CASSPWQGEETQYF
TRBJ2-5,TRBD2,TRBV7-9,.,CASSPGTSGSARETQYF
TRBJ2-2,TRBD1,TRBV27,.,CASSPRTGITGELFF